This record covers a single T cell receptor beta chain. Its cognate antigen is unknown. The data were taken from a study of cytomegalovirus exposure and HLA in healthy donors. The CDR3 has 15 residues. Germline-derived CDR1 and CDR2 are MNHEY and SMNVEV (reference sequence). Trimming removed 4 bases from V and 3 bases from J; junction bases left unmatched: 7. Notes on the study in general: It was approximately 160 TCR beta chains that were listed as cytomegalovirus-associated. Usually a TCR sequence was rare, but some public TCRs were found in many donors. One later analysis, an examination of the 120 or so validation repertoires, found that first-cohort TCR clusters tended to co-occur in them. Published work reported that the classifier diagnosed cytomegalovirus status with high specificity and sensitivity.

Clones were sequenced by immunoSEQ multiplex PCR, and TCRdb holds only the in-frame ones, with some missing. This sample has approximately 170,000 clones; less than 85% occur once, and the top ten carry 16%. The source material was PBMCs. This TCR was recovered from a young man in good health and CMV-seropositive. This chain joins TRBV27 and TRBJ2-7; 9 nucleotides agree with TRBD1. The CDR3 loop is CASSSGTGNYYEQYF. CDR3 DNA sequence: TGTGCCAGCAGTTCCGGGACAGGGAACTACTACGAGCAGTACTTC.